The sequence of this TCR beta chain was determined in a study of CD8 T cells in ankylosing spondylitis. This clonotype was found a few times. Its antigen is still unknown. 5'-RACE, quantitative and with molecular barcodes, yielded the TCR beta libraries. TCRdb called the 5' RACE reads again in MiXCR, with one record for every CDR3 protein. This sample has fewer than 400,000 distinct CDR3 sequences, with roughly 15% found just once. Study-wide results and caveats: From matched ankylosing spondylitis synovial fluid, disease-linked clones were reportedly recovered at significantly enriched levels. Within ankylosing spondylitis blood, a TCR beta motif made up of seven to nine highly homologous variants appeared to be characteristic. Disease-linked clones were found to be CD8+ and relatively rare in peripheral blood.

The CDR3 extends over 14 amino acids. Between the trimmed V and J ends, which lost 0 bases and 2 bases, there was a span of 8 bases. Germline values: CDR1 SGHRS, CDR2 YFSETQ. The source material was blood, either unsorted or a sorted T cell fraction (not recorded which). The rearrangement joins TRBV5-1 to TRBJ2-5; no definite D call. The TCR comes from a male donor with ankylosing spondylitis or in good health (not recorded which). The DNA of the CDR3 is TGCGCCAGCAGCTTGGTAATGGGGCAAGAGACCCAGTACTTC. Amino acids: CASSLVMGQETQYF.